The TCR beta chain under discussion was sequenced for a study of cytomegalovirus exposure and HLA in healthy donors. Notes on the study in general: It was likely that a cluster of highly shared sequence variants was a sequencing artifact. For cytomegalovirus status, the classifier reportedly gave diagnoses with high specificity and sensitivity.

Worth noting for this clone: The antigen is unknown.

Both 60 Vbeta primers and 13 Jbeta primers went into the PCR. The method was immunoSEQ multiplex PCR; TCRdb's version includes in-frame clones alone and lacks a portion of them. The sample records about 180,000 clones, about 80% being singletons. The source of this sequence is a woman in her forties in good health and CMV-seronegative. Sequenced sample: PBMCs.

The CDR3 region has the DNA TGTGCCAGCAGCTTAACGGGGGGACTAGTGGAGACCCAGTACTTC. Translation: CASSLTGGLVETQYF. V usage is TRBV7-8 and J usage is TRBJ2-5; the match to TRBD2 covers 8 bases. Germline CDR1 SGHVS, CDR2 FQNEAQ. With V trimmed by 2 bases and J by 5 bases, 7 bases remained unmatched. The CDR3 covers 15 residues.